A selection of T cell receptor beta chains follows, all from one sample in a study of TIL therapy for anti-PD-1-resistant metastatic lung cancer. Here immunoSEQ multiplex PCR was the method, and the copy in TCRdb shows in-frame clones only, minus some. The data hold approximately 87,000 clones, with approximately 65% observed a single time. The sequencing here drew on tumor tissue, taken at baseline. The receptors come from a person between 25 and 79 years old with non-small cell lung cancer. CDR3s include the opening cysteine and the closing phenylalanine or tryptophan. The D gene is left open where the match is weak. The size entry is marked missing in some rows and otherwise reads once, few, many or a size class.

TRBJ1-5 . TRBV28 few TGTGCCAGCAGTTTAGTCGGCCCTTGGCCCCAGCATTTT CASSLVGPWPQHF
TRBJ2-1 . TRBV15 . TGTGCCACCAGCAGAGATTTGGGCGGCGAGCAGTTCTTC CATSRDLGGEQFF
TRBJ2-1 TRBD2 TRBV7-2 . TGTGCCAGCAGCGAAGGACTAGCCACTTACAATGAGCAGTTCTTC CASSEGLATYNEQFF
TRBJ2-2 . TRBV15 . TGTGCCACCAGCAGAGATGCCCGGGGGGAGCTGTTTTTT CATSRDARGELFF
TRBJ1-6 . TRBV5-4 few TGTGCCAGCAGCTTCCAGGGGCGGGATTCACCCCTCCACTTT CASSFQGRDSPLHF
TRBJ2-5 . TRBV29-1 once TGCAGCGTTTCTAGGGGATTCCAAGAGACCCAGTACTTC CSVSRGFQETQYF
TRBJ2-3 TRBD2 TRBV6-2/TRBV6-3 . TGTGCCAGCAGTTACGTAGCGGGAGGTCCCACTTATACGCAGTATTTT CASSYVAGGPTYTQYF
TRBJ1-2 . TRBV28 once TGTGCCAGCACCCGAAACAGGGATCACTATGGCTACACCTTC CASTRNRDHYGYTF
TRBJ1-5 . TRBV7-2 . TGTGCCAGCAGCTTAAGGTGGGGGCAGGGCTTAGTAGGCCAGCCCCAGCATTTT CASSLRWGQGLVGQPQHF
TRBJ2-2 TRBD2 TRBV27 . TGTGCCAGCAGCGGGGTATTGGGGGGGAGAACCGGGGAGCTGTTTTTT CASSGVLGGRTGELFF
TRBJ2-3 . TRBV10-3 . TGTGCCATGGGGCGGGGTCGGGCGAGCACAGATACGCAGTATTTT CAMGRGRASTDTQYF
TRBJ1-2 . TRBV2 many TGTGCCAGCAGTGAACAGGGAGGGCCGAGGGGCTACACCTTC CASSEQGGPRGYTF
TRBJ1-2 . TRBV4-3 . TGCGCCAGCAGCCAAGATCTGGACAGCAATCCGAACTATGGCTACACCTTC CASSQDLDSNPNYGYTF
TRBJ2-2 TRBD1 TRBV5-5 few TGTGCCAGCAGCTCAATGGGACAGCACACCGGGGAGCTGTTTTTT CASSSMGQHTGELFF
TRBJ2-5 . TRBV7-2 . TGTGCCAGCAGCTTAATGAGCATAGCCGGAGAGACCCAGTACTTC CASSLMSIAGETQYF
TRBJ2-5 . TRBV28 . TGTGCCAGCTATACAGGGTCACGCGAGACCCAGTACTTC CASYTGSRETQYF
TRBJ2-1 TRBD2 TRBV29-1 . TGCAGCGTTATGGGACTAGCGGCACCCTATACTTACAATGAGCAGTTCTTC CSVMGLAAPYTYNEQFF
TRBJ1-3 . TRBV6-6 few TGTGCCAGCAGTCCGCGGGCCGGGGACACCATATATTTT CASSPRAGDTIYF
TRBJ2-3 . TRBV4-3 . TGCGCCAGCAGCCAAACGATCGGTCGGAGCACAGATACGCAGTATTTT CASSQTIGRSTDTQYF
TRBJ1-2 . TRBV7-9 many TGTGCCAGCAGCTCACAGGGAGAGCGAGGCTACACCTTC CASSSQGERGYTF
TRBJ2-7 TRBD2 TRBV5-1 few TGCGCCAGCAGCCACGGGACTAGCAATAACGAGCAGTACTTC CASSHGTSNNEQYF
TRBJ2-1 . TRBV7-3 . TGTGCCAGCAGCCCCGATCTGGGGCGGACAACCTACAATGAGCAGTTCTTC CASSPDLGRTTYNEQFF
TRBJ2-1 . TRBV9 . TGTGCCAGCAGCGGGGGGAGCGAGGAGCAGTTCTTC CASSGGSEEQFF
TRBJ1-5 . TRBV4-1 few TGCGCCAGCAGCCAAGCCGCGGGGTTTTCGCCCCAGCATTTT CASSQAAGFSPQHF
TRBJ2-4 TRBD2 TRBV19 . TGTGCCAGTAGTAGGTCCGCGGGGGGCAAAAACATTCAGTACTTC CASSRSAGGKNIQYF
TRBJ1-2 TRBD1 TRBV5-1 once TGCGCCAGCAGCAGGCAGGGGACAGGAAATTACTATGGCTACACCTTC CASSRQGTGNYYGYTF
TRBJ1-2 . TRBV10-2 . TGCGCCAGCGCTAACCCCGACAGAGCCTATGGCTACACCTTC CASANPDRAYGYTF
TRBJ2-5 TRBD1 TRBV18 few TGTGCCAGCTCACCGGGACAGCAAGAGACCCAGTACTTC CASSPGQQETQYF
TRBJ2-1 . TRBV7-2 . TGTGCCAGCAGCCATGGGGAGAACTCCTACAATGAGCAGTTCTTC CASSHGENSYNEQFF
TRBJ2-7 . TRBV18 . TGTGCCAGCTCACGAACGCTGTCCTACGAGCAGTACTTC CASSRTLSYEQYF
TRBJ2-7 . TRBV10-2 . TGCGCCAGCCGGGACAAACGGTACGAGCAGTACTTC CASRDKRYEQYF
TRBJ1-4 . TRBV6-5 . TGTGCCAGCAGCCCGGGGAGAATAAAAGAAAAACTGTTTTTT CASSPGRIKEKLFF
TRBJ2-7 TRBD1 TRBV7-8 . TGTGCCAGCAGCTCCCACAGGGGGCGAAGGGAGCAGTACTTC CASSSHRGRREQYF
TRBJ2-7 . TRBV14 few TGTGCCAGCAGCCCCGCGGACTACCGCTACGAGCAGTACTTC CASSPADYRYEQYF
TRBJ2-5 . TRBV4-1 . TGCGCCAGCAGCCAAGGGGGTAGCGTGGGGGAGACCCAGTACTTC CASSQGGSVGETQYF
TRBJ2-5 . TRBV9 . TGTGCCAGCAGCGTACAAGGGGGAGCTCTGGAGACCCAGTACTTC CASSVQGGALETQYF
TRBJ2-7 TRBD1 TRBV6-5 once TGTGCCAGCATGAGGACAGGGCTCTACGAGCAGTACTTC CASMRTGLYEQYF
TRBJ2-5 . TRBV3-1/TRBV3-2 . TGTGCCAGCAGCCAGTCAGGGGGGTACCAAGAGACCCAGTACTTC CASSQSGGYQETQYF
TRBJ2-2 . TRBV4-3 . TGCGCCAGCAGCTACGGGACTAACACCGGGGAGCTGTTTTTT CASSYGTNTGELFF
TRBJ1-1 . TRBV19 . TGTGCCAGTAGTATTAGTGGCTCTAACACTGAAGCTTTCTTT CASSISGSNTEAFF
TRBJ2-1 . TRBV20-1 . TGCAGTGCTAGTTTTGGGGTGTCCAGTTACAATGAGCAGTTCTTC CSASFGVSSYNEQFF
TRBJ2-1 . TRBV29-1 . TGCAGCGTTCTTGGGGGGCCCAATGAGCAGTTCTTC CSVLGGPNEQFF
TRBJ1-2 . TRBV5-1 . TGCGCCAGCAGCTTGACACCGGACGGCGGCGTCTATGGCTACACCTTC CASSLTPDGGVYGYTF